This note documents a single TCR beta chain sequence. Its antigen is currently not known. No base quality information exists; no much larger clone differs at one position. This record belongs to a study of blood T cells in healthy people across ages (dated by TCRdb to between 2014 and 2017). For the wider study: In model experiments, template switching captured about one uniquely barcoded TCR beta cDNA molecule for every two T cells. To track age-related changes in TCR beta repertoire diversity, the study relied on deep sequencing normalized with unique cDNA molecular identifiers. Four age groups were formed from the donors: young (average about 16 years), middle-aged (approximately 39), aged (more than 55) and long-lived (more than 75). Donors of different ages were randomly distributed across sequencing lanes to avoid experimental bias. The study analyzed two additional independent replicas of 1 million unique cDNA reads from the same blood draw for two donors, one aged 18 to 30 and one aged 80 or older.

Reading from cysteine to phenylalanine, the CDR3 counts 14 amino acids. Here the CDR3 DNA is all that survives: 42 bases in frame from base 1. V gives up 4 bases and J gives up 4 bases, and the segment between their germline ends measures 15 bases. From the germline V gene, CDR1 is SQVTM and CDR2 is ANQGSEA. Systemically healthy Caucasian individuals from Russia, some 40 in total and aged roughly 6 to 90 years, were included as donors. Each donor gave ten milliliters of peripheral blood, collected into EDTA-treated Vacutainer tubes. Ficoll-Paque density-gradient centrifugation was used to isolate PBMCs, with at least 7 million per sample. Trizol reagent was used to extract total RNA from PBMCs, with at least 6 micrograms per sample. For every donor, an aliquot of PBMCs went through flow cytometry to measure the percentages of naive CD45RAhigh/CD27high T cells. Overall results and qualifications from the work: Because profiling used bulk unsorted PBMCs, naive and antigen-experienced compartments could not be compared conclusively. Donor CMV infection status was unknown, potentially confounding age-related changes in expanded clonotypes. As age increased, observed TCR beta diversity per million T cells dropped in a roughly linear way, and a significant reduction was already evident by age 40. Estimates of total diversity based on one million sequenced T cells were considered lower bounds and underestimates. There was a strong correlation between observed TCR beta diversity and the percentage of naive T cells measured by flow cytometry. Compared with the aged group, the long-lived group had more naive CD4+ T cells, fewer expanded clones and increased TCR diversity, a pattern suggesting age selection.

To prepare the library, 5' RACE was applied. The data were produced on an Illumina HiSeq 2500. A second PCR of roughly 7 to 11 cycles was performed with a sample-barcoded 5' primer and a J-beta primer mix. Each TCR beta cDNA molecule received a unique molecular identifier from a template-switch 5' adaptor carrying 12 random nucleotides. At least 2.5 million CDR3-containing paired-end reads were obtained from each sample. First-strand cDNA synthesis was performed from all RNA using the Mint cDNA synthesis kit, with priming by a TRBC-specific oligonucleotide. After uracil-DNA glycosylase treatment, a first 18-cycle PCR used universal primers M1SS and BC2_uni_R on all cDNA. In the original analysis: Each sample was normalized by randomly selecting 1 million high-quality reads, each carrying a distinct molecular identifier. Instead of being binned into consensus sequences, reads with shared molecular identifiers were discarded. MiTCR, set to a Q25 quality threshold and the strictest error-elimination algorithm, was used for CDR3 identification, clonotype clustering and error correction. A nonparametric unseen species model with Euler transformation was used to estimate a lower bound on total TCR beta diversity. The public reads were reprocessed in TCRdb via fastp at Q25 and MiXCR, keeping in-frame beta chains. A single entry per CDR3 protein holds the most common genes and DNA from its merged rows. None of the V and J calls come from the authors' own analysis; TCRdb made them. The sample table shows about 1.8 million distinct CDR3 sequences, and approximately 50% are seen once. The ten largest make up over 2% of the sample.

The receptor was isolated from a woman in her thirties or forties in good health. The sequenced sample was blood. In this chain, TRBV29-1 is recombined with TRBJ2-3, and possibly TRBD2, on 6 matching bases. The CDR3 region has the sequence CSVGLAGSPDTQYF. The DNA reads TGCAGCGTTGGTCTTGCGGGGTCCCCAGATACGCAGTATTTT.